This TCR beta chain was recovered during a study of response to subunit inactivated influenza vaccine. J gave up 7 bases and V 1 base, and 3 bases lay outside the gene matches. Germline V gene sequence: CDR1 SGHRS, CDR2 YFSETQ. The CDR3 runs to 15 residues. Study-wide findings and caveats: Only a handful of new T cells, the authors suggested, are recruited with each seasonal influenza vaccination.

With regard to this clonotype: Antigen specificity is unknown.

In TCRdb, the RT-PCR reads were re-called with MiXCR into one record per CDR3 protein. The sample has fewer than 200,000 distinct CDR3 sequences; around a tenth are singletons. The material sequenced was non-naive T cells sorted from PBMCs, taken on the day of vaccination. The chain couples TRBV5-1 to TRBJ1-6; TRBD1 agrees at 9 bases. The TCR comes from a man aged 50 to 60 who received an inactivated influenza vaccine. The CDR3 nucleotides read TGCGCCAGCAGCTTGTCTGGACAGGGGAATTCACCCCTCCACTTT. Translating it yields CASSLSGQGNSPLHF. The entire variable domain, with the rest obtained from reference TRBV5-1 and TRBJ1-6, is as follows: KAGVTQTPRYLIKTRGQQVTLSCSPISGHRSVSWYQQTPGQGLQFLFEYFSETQRNKGNFPGRFSGRQFSNSRSEMNVSTLELGDSALYLCASSLSGQGNSPLHFGNGTRLTVT.